This TCR beta chain was captured by sequencing in a study of shared clonotypes between healthy human individuals. This CDR3 has 14 amino acids. The trim removed 7 bases at V and 2 bases at J, leaving 8 bases unmatched. Germline lookup yields CDR1 ENHRY and CDR2 SYGVKD. Here immunoSEQ multiplex PCR was the method, and the copy in TCRdb shows in-frame clones only, minus some. The sample includes some 450,000 clones, around 77% of them seen just once. This TCR came from a woman aged 40 to 50 in good health. Some clones in this sample may be carry-over from other donors' samples. The V and J genes are TRBV10-3 and TRBJ2-7, with 7 bases fitting TRBD1. The sequenced material came from PBMCs. CDR3 residues: CAINPDRTTYEQYF. Here the CDR3 DNA reads TGTGCCATCAACCCGGACAGGACCACCTACGAGCAGTACTTC.